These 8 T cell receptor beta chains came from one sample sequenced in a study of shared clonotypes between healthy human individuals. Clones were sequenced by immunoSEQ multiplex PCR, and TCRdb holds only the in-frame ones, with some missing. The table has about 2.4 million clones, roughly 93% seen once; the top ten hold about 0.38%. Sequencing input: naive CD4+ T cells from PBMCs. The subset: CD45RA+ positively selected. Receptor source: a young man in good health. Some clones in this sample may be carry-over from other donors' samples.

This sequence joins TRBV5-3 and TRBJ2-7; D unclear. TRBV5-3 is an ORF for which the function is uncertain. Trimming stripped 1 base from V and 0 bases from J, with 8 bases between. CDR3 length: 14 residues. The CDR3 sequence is CARSLTATSYEQYF. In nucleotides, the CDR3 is TGTGCCAGAAGCTTGACCGCCACCTCCTACGAGCAGTACTTC.

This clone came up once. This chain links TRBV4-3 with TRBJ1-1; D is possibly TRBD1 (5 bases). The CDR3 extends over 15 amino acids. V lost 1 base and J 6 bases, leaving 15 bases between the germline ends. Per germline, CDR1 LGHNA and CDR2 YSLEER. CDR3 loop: CASSQGLQGVPEAFF. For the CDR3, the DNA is TGCGCCAGCAGCCAAGGCCTTCAGGGAGTTCCTGAAGCTTTCTTT.

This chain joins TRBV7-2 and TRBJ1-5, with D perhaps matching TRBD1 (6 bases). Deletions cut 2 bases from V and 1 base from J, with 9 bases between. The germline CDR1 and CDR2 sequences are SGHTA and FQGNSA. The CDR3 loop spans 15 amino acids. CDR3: CASSLQGPSNQPQHF. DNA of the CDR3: TGTGCCAGCAGCTTACAGGGGCCAAGCAATCAGCCCCAGCATTTT.

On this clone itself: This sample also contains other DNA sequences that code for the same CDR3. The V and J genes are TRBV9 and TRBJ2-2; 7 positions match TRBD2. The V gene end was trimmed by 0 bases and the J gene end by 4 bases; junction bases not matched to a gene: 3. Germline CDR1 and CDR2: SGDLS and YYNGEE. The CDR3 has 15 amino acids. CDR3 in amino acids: CASSVARGGTGELFF. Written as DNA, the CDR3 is TGTGCCAGCAGCGTAGCTCGCGGGGGCACCGGGGAGCTGTTTTTT.

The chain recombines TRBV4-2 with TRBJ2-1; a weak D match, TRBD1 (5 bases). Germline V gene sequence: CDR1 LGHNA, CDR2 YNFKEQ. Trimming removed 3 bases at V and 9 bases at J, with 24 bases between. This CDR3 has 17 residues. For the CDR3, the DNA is TGTGCCAGCAGCCAGGTAATGCTAGGCAGGGATAGTACTGAGCAGTTCTTC. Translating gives CASSQVMLGRDSTEQFF.

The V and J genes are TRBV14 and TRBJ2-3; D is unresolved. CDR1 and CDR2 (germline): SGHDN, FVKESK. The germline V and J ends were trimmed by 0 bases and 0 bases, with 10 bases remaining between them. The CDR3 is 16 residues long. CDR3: CASSQDWAVSTDTQYF. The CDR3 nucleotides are TGTGCCAGCAGCCAAGACTGGGCAGTTAGCACAGATACGCAGTATTTT.

The CDR3 DNA is TGTGCCAGCAGTCCCTGGACAGGGGGCATCGAGACCCAGTACTTC. This translates into CASSPWTGGIETQYF. The chain combines TRBV27 with TRBJ2-5; 11 nucleotides line up with TRBD1. The ends lost 5 bases at V and 5 bases at J; junction bases unmatched: 7. This CDR3 has 15 residues. Germline CDR1 and CDR2: MNHEY and SMNVEV (reference sequence).

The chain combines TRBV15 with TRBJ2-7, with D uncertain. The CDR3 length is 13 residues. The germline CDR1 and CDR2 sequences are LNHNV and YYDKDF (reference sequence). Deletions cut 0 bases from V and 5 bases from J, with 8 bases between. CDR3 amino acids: CATSRDVTDEQYF. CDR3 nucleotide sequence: TGTGCCACCAGCAGAGATGTGACCGACGAGCAGTACTTC. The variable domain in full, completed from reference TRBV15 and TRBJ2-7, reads DAMVIQNPRYQVTQFGKPVTLSCSQTLNHNVMYWYQQKSSQAPKLLFHYYDKDFNNEADTPDNFQSRRPNTSFCFLDIRSPGLGDTAMYLCATSRDVTDEQYFGPGTRLTVT.